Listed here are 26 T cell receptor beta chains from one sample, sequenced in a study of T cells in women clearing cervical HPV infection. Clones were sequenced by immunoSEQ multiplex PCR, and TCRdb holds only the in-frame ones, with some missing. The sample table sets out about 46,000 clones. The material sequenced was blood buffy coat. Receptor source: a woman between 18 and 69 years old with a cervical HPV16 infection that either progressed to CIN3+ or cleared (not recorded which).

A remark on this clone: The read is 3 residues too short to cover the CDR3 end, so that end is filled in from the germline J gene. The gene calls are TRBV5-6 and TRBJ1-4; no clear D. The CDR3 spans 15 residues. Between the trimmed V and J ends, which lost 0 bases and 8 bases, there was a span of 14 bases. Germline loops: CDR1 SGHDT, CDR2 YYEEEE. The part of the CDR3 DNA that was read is TGTGCCAGCAGCTTGGCGGCAGGAGGAGGAGAAAAA. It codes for CASSLAAGGGEK. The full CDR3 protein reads CASSLAAGGGEKLFF.

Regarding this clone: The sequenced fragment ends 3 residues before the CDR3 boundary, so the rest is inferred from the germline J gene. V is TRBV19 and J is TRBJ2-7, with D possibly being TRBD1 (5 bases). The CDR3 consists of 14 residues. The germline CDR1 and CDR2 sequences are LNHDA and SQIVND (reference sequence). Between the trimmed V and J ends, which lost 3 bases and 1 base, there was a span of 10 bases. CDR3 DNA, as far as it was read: TGTGCCAGTAGTATGAACCAGGGATCCTACGAG. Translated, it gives CASSMNQGSYE. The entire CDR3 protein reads CASSMNQGSYEQYF.

The sequenced part of the CDR3 DNA is TGTGCCAGTAGTCTAACAGGCGACCTTAATCAGCCC. This translates into CASSLTGDLNQP. In full, the CDR3 is CASSLTGDLNQPQHF. The rearrangement joins TRBV19 to TRBJ1-5; D is perhaps TRBD1 (5 bases). The read comes to an end 3 residues before the CDR3 does, leaving the germline J gene to fill in the end. CDR3 size: 15 residues. Germline CDR1 is LNHDA and CDR2 is SQIVND (reference sequence). Deletions cut 5 bases from V and 4 bases from J, with 15 bases between.

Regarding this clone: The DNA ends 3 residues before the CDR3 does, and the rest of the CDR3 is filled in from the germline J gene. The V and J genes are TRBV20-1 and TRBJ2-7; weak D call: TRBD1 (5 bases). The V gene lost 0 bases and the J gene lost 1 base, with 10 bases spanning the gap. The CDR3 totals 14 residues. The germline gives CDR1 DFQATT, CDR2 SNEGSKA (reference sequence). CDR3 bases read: TGCAGTGCTAGAGAGCAGGGTCGATCCTACGAG. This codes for CSAREQGRSYE. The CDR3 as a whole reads CSAREQGRSYEQYF.

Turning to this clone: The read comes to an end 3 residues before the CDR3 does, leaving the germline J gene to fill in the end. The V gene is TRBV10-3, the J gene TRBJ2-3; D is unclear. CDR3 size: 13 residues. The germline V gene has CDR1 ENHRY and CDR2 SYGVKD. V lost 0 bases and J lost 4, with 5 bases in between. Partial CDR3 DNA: TGTGCCATCAGTGAGTCAGGGTCAGATACG. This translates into CAISESGSDT. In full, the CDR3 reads CAISESGSDTQYF.

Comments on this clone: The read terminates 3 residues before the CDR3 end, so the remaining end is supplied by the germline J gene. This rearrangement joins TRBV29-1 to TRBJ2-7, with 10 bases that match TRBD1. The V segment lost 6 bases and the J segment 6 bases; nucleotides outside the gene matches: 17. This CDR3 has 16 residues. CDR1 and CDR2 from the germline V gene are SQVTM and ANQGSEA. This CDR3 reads CSVVTFTDRGDSEQYF. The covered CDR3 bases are TGCAGCGTCGTTACATTTACGGACAGGGGGGACAGCGAG.

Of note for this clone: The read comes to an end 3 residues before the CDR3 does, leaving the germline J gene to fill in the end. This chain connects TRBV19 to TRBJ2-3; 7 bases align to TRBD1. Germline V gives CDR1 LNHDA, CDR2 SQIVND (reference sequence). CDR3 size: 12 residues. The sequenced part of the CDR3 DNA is TGTGCCAGTACGAGGGGGCTTCAGCCG. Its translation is CASTRGLQP. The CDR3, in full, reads CASTRGLQPQYF.

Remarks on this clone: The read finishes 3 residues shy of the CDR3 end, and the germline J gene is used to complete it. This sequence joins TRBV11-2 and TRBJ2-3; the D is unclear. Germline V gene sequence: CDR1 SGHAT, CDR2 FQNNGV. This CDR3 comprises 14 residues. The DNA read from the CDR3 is TGTGCCAGCAGCTTAGGGGCCTCTCAAGAGACG. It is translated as CASSLGASQET. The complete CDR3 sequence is CASSLGASQETQYF.

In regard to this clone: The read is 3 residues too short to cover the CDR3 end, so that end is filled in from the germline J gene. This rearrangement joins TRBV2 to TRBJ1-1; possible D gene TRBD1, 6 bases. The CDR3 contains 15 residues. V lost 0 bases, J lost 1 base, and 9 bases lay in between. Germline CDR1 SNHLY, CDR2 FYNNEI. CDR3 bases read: TGTGCCAGCAGTGAAGCACCACAGGGGAACACTGAA. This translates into CASSEAPQGNTE. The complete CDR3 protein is CASSEAPQGNTEAFF.

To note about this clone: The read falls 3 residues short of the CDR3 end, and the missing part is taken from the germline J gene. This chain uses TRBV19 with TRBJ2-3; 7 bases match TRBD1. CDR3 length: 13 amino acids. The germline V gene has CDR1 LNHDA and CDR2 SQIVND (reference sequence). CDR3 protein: CASTQGYQETQYF. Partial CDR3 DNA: TGTGCCAGTACACAGGGGTACCAAGAGACG.

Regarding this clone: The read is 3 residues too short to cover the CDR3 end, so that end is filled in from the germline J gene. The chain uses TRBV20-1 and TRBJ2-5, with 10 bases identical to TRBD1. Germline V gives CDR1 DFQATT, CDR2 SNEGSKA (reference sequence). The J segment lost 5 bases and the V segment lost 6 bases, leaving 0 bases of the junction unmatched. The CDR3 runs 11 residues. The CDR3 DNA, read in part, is TGCAGTGCGGACAGGGGGGAGACC. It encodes CSADRGET. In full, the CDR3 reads CSADRGETQYF.

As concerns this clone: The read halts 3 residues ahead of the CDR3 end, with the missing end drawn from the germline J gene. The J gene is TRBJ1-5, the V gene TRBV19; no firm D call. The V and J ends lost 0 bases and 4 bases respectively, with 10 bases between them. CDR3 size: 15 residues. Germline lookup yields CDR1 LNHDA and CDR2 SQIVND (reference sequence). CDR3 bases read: TGTGCCAGTAGTATAGAAGGGTCCCCGAATCAGCCC. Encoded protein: CASSIEGSPNQP. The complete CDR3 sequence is CASSIEGSPNQPQHF.

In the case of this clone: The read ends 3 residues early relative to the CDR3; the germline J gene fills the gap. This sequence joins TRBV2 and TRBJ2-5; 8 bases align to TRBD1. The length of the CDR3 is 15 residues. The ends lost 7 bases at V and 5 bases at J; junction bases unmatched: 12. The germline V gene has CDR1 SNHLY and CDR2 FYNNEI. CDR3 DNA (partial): TGTGCCAGCACGCCCGGGACAGGTCTGGGGGAGACC. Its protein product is CASTPGTGLGET. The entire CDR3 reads CASTPGTGLGETQYF.

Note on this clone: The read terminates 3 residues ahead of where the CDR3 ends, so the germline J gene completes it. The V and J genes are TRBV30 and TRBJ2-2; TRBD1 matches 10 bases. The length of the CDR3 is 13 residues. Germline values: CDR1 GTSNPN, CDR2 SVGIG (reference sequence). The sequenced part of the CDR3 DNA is TGTGCCTGGCAAGGACAGGGGGGAGAAAAG. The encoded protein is CAWQGQGGEK. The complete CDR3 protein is CAWQGQGGEKLFF.

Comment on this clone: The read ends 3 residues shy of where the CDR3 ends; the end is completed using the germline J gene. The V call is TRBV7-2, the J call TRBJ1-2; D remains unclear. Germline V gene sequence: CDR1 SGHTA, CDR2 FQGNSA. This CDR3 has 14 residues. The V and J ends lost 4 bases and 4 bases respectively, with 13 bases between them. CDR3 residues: CASSSPGGLYGYTF. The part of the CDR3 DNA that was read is TGTGCCAGCAGCTCTCCTGGAGGACTCTATGGC.

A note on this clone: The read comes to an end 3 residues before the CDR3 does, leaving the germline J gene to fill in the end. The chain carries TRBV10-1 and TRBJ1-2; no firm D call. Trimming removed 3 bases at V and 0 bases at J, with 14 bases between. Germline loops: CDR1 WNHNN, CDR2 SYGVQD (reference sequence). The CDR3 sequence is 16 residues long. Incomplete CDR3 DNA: TGCGCCAGCAGTGAATCACAGAGAGGAGCTAACTATGGC. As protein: CASSESQRGANYG. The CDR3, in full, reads CASSESQRGANYGYTF.

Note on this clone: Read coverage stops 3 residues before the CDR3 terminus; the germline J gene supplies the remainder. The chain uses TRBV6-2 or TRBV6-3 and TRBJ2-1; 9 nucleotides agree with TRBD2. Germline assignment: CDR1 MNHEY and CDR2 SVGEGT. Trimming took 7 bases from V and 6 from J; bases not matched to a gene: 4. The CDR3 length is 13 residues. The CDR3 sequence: CASMLAGLNEQFF. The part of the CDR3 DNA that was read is TGTGCCAGCATGCTAGCGGGACTCAATGAG.

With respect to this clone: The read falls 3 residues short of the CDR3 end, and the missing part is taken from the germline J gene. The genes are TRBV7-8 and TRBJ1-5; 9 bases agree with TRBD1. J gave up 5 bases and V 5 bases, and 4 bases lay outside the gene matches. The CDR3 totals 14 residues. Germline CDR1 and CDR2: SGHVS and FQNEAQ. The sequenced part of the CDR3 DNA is TGTGCCAGCAGCCATACAGGGGGCGATCAGCCC. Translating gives CASSHTGGDQP. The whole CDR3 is CASSHTGGDQPQHF. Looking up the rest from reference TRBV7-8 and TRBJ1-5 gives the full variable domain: GAGVSQSPRYKVAKRGQDVALRCDPISGHVSLFWYQQALGQGPEFLTYFQNEAQLDKSGLPSDRFFAERPEGSVSTLKIQRTQQEDSAVYLCASSHTGGDQPQHFGDGTRLSIL.

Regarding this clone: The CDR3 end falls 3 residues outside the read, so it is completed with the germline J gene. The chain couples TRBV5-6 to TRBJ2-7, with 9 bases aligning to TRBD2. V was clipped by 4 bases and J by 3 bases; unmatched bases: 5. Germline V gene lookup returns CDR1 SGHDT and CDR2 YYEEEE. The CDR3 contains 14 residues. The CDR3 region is CASSTGLASYEQYF. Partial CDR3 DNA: TGTGCCAGCAGCACTGGACTAGCGAGCTACGAG.

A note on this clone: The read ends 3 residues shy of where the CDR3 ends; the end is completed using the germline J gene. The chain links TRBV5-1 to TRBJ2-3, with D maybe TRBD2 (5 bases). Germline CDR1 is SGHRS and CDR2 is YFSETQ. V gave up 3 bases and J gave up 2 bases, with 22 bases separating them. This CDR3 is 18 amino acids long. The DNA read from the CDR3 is TGCGCCAGCAGCTCATGGCGGGTCGGCGTAAGTAACACAGATACG. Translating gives CASSSWRVGVSNTDT. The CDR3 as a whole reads CASSSWRVGVSNTDTQYF.

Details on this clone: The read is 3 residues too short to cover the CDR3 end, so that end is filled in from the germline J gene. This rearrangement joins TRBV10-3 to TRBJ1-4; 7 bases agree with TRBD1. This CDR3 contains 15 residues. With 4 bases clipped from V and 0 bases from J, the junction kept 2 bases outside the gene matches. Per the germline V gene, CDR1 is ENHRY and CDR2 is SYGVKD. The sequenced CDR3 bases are TGTGCCATCAGTGGCACAGGGGCAACTAATGAAAAA. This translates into CAISGTGATNEK. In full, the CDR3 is CAISGTGATNEKLFF.

CDR3 region: CASSPGEETQYF. CDR3 DNA (partial): TGCGCCAGCAGCCCAGGGGAAGAGACC. The chain combines TRBV5-1 with TRBJ2-5, with D maybe TRBD1 (6 bases). The CDR3 extends 3 residues past the end of the read, so its final part is completed from the germline J gene. The V end lost 4 bases, the J end lost 3 bases, and 7 bases lay between the germline ends. This CDR3 has 12 amino acids. Germline loops: CDR1 SGHRS, CDR2 YFSETQ. The full variable domain, completed using reference TRBV5-1 and TRBJ2-5, is KAGVTQTPRYLIKTRGQQVTLSCSPISGHRSVSWYQQTPGQGLQFLFEYFSETQRNKGNFPGRFSGRQFSNSRSEMNVSTLELGDSALYLCASSPGEETQYFGPGTRLLVL.

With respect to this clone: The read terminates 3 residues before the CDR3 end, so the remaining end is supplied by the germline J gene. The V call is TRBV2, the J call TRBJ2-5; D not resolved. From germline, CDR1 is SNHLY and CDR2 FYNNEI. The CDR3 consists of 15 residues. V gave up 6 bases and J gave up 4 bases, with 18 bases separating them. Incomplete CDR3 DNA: TGTGCCAGCAGCCCCACAAACTATAGAGGAGAGACC. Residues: CASSPTNYRGET. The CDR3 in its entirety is CASSPTNYRGETQYF.

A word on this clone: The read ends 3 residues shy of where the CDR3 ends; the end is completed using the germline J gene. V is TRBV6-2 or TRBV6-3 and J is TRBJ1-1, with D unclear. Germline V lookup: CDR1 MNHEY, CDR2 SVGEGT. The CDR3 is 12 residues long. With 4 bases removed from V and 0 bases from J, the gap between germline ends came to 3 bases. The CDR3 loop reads CASSSVNTEAFF. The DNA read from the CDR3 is TGTGCCAGCAGTTCAGTGAACACTGAA.

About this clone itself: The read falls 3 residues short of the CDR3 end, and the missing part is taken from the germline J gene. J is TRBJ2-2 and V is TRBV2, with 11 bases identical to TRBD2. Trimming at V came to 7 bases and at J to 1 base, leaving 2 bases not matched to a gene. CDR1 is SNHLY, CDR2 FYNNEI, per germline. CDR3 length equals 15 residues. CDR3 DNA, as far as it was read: TGTGCCAGCACTGGACTAGCGGGGAACACCGGGGAG. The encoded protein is CASTGLAGNTGE. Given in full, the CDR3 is CASTGLAGNTGELFF.

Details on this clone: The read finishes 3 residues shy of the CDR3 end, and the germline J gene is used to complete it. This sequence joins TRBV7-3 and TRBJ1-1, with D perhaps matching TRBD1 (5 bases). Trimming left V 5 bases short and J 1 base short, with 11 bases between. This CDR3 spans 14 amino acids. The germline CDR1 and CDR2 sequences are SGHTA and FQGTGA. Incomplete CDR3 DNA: TGTGCCAGCAGCACCGACGGACAGAACACTGAA. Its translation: CASSTDGQNTE. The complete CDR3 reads CASSTDGQNTEAFF.